A single sample is the source of the 13 T cell receptor beta chains below, sequenced in a study of T cell changes during pregnancy in multiple sclerosis. Sequencing was performed with immunoSEQ multiplex PCR; in TCRdb, only in-frame clones are kept and a portion is missing. The table has 36,000 or so clones, 85% to 95% seen once; the top ten hold over 1%. The sample taken for sequencing was PBMCs (not recorded whether the cells were cultured). The receptors were gathered from a female donor with multiple sclerosis, enrolled in a pregnancy study.

The chain joins TRBV5-6 to TRBJ1-1; the D is unclear. Germline-derived CDR1 and CDR2 are SGHDT and YYEEEE. V lost 5 bases and J 4 bases, leaving 12 bases between the germline ends. The CDR3 covers 13 residues. CDR3 sequence: CASSRFFGTEAFF. The CDR3 nucleotides are TGTGCCAGCAGTAGGTTTTTTGGCACTGAAGCTTTCTTT.

The table lists this clone with a count of one. The chain recombines TRBV19 with TRBJ2-7; 10 nucleotides align to TRBD2. The germline V gene encodes CDR1 LNHDA and CDR2 SQIVND (reference sequence). With V trimmed by 4 bases and J by 3 bases, 3 bases remained unmatched. CDR3 length: 14 amino acids. The CDR3 region is CASSTGTSVYEQYF. The CDR3 coding sequence is TGTGCCAGTAGTACCGGGACTAGCGTCTACGAGCAGTACTTC.

The chain has TRBV30 and TRBJ1-4; 8 positions agree with TRBD1. The CDR3 spans 19 residues. Per germline, CDR1 GTSNPN and CDR2 SVGIG (reference sequence). Trimming took 2 bases from V and 8 from J; bases not matched to a gene: 22. The CDR3, as DNA: TGTGCCTGGAGTCCTACAGGGGGGATCCGGGGTTCCCCCAACGAAAAACTGTTTTTT. Protein: CAWSPTGGIRGSPNEKLFF. The complete variable domain, with remaining parts taken from reference TRBV30 and TRBJ1-4, reads SQTIHQWPATLVQPVGSPLSLECTVEGTSNPNLYWYRQAAGRGLQLLFYSVGIGQISSEVPQNLSASRPQDRQFILSSKKLLLSDSGFYLCAWSPTGGIRGSPNEKLFFGSGTQLSVL.

This chain connects TRBV25-1 to TRBJ2-1, with unresolved D. The V gene lost 5 bases and the J gene lost 9 bases, with 8 bases spanning the gap. Germline V gene sequence: CDR1 MGHDK, CDR2 SYGVNS. The CDR3 length is 11 residues. The CDR3 sequence: CASSRSREQFF. CDR3 DNA sequence: TGTGCCAGCAGTAGATCGCGTGAGCAGTTCTTC.

The gene calls are TRBV4-2 and TRBJ2-2, with 8 bases identical to TRBD2. Germline assignment: CDR1 LGHNA and CDR2 YNFKEQ. The CDR3 sequence is 16 residues long. With 4 bases clipped from V and 1 base from J, the junction kept 5 bases outside the gene matches. Here the CDR3 reads CASSLVAGLNTGELFF. Here the CDR3 DNA reads TGTGCCAGCAGCCTTGTAGCGGGACTGAACACCGGGGAGCTGTTTTTT.

V and J are TRBV18 and TRBJ2-5; D gene ambiguous. Germline-derived CDR1 and CDR2 are KGHSH and LQKENI. This CDR3 is built from 15 residues. V was cut by 1 base and J by 5 bases, with 14 bases left in between. The CDR3: CASSPRGALGETQYF. The CDR3 DNA reads as TGTGCCAGCTCACCACGCGGAGCCCTCGGGGAGACCCAGTACTTC. Full variable domain (missing parts from reference TRBV18 and TRBJ2-5): NAGVMQNPRHLVRRRGQEARLRCSPMKGHSHVYWYRQLPEEGLKFMVYLQKENIIDESGMPKERFSAEFPKEGPSILRIQQVVRGDSAAYFCASSPRGALGETQYFGPGTRLLVL.

This chain links TRBV7-3 with TRBJ2-2; the D gene could be TRBD1 or TRBD2 (6 bases each). V lost 3 bases to trimming and J lost 6 bases, with 17 bases between them. This CDR3 is 16 amino acids long. Germline V gene lookup returns CDR1 SGHTA and CDR2 FQGTGA. The CDR3 sequence is CASSLPRGGNAGELFF. The CDR3 DNA reads as TGTGCCAGCAGCTTGCCCAGGGGAGGAAACGCCGGGGAGCTGTTTTTT.

The CDR3 DNA reads TGTGCCACCGCCCGGGGGGCTGCCGCATCCTACGAGCAGTACTTC. Amino acid sequence: CATARGAAASYEQYF. The chain combines TRBV19 with TRBJ2-7, with D tentatively TRBD2 (7 bases). CDR3 length: 15 residues. Trimming left V 10 bases short and J 1 base short, with 20 bases between. Germline V lookup: CDR1 LNHDA, CDR2 SQIVND (reference sequence).

V and J are TRBV5-3 and TRBJ1-5, with 7 bases identical to TRBD1. TRBV5-3 carries the ORF label, with uncertain function. The CDR3 covers 17 residues. J lost 0 bases, V lost 3 bases, and 9 bases had no gene match. The CDR3 here is CARSYRQGPYSNQPQHF. The CDR3 DNA reads TGTGCCAGAAGCTACCGACAGGGCCCCTATAGCAATCAGCCCCAGCATTTT.

The chain has TRBV18 and TRBJ1-1, with 7 bases aligning to TRBD1. Germline trimming cut 8 bases from V and 11 bases from J; bases unmatched to any gene: 14. The germline V gene has CDR1 KGHSH and CDR2 LQKENI. The CDR3 is 13 amino acids. In nucleotides, the CDR3 is TGTGCCAGCACCCCGAATACAGGGGATCGGGCTTTCTTT. It codes for CASTPNTGDRAFF.

The CDR3 DNA is TGTGCCAGACCCGGGAGGGGGGGCGCTCACTATGGCTACACCTTC. This gives the protein CARPGRGGAHYGYTF. This chain joins TRBV2 and TRBJ1-2; D perhaps matches TRBD1 (6 bases). Trimming pared 9 bases from V and 3 bases from J, leaving 20 bases between. This CDR3 contains 15 residues. CDR1 and CDR2 from the germline V gene are SNHLY and FYNNEI.

V is TRBV12-5 and J is TRBJ2-1; 11 bases are shared with TRBD2. From germline, CDR1 is LGHNT and CDR2 FRNRAP. This CDR3 region has 18 residues. With 2 bases clipped from V and 0 bases from J, the junction kept 6 bases outside the gene matches. The chain's CDR3 is CASGLPTTSGSSYNEQFF. CDR3 DNA sequence: TGTGCTAGTGGTTTGCCGACTACTAGCGGGAGCTCCTACAATGAGCAGTTCTTC.

In this sample, this clone turned up once. This chain joins TRBV2 and TRBJ2-7, with 9 nucleotides matching TRBD2. In germline, CDR1 is SNHLY, CDR2 FYNNEI. The J segment lost 3 bases and the V segment lost 7 bases, leaving 10 bases of the junction unmatched. There are 15 residues in the CDR3. The CDR3 coding sequence is TGTGCCAGCACCCGAGAAAGCGGGAGGAGCTACGAGCAGTACTTC. Residues: CASTRESGRSYEQYF.